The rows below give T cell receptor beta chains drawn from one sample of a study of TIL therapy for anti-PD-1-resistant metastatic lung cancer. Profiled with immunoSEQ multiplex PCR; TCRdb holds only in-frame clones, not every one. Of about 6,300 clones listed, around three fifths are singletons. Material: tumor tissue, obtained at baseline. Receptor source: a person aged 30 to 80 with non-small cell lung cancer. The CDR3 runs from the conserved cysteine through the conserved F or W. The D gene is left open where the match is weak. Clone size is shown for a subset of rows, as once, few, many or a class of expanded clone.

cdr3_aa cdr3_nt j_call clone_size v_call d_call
CASSYSGGMESGANVLTF TGTGCCAGCAGTTACTCGGGTGGGATGGAGTCTGGGGCCAACGTCCTGACTTTC TRBJ2-6 . TRBV6-2/TRBV6-3 .
CASSRATGGTTDTQYF TGCGCCAGCAGCCGAGCGACAGGGGGAACCACAGATACGCAGTATTTT TRBJ2-3 few TRBV5-1 TRBD1
CASSQNNLGTGNTIYF TGTGCCAGCAGCCAAAACAATCTAGGGACTGGAAACACCATATATTTT TRBJ1-3 . TRBV4-2 .
CASSLGTGGYEQYF TGTGCCAGCAGCTTGGGGACAGGGGGCTACGAGCAGTACTTC TRBJ2-7 few TRBV5-5 TRBD1
CASSLAGASYEQYF TGCGCCAGCAGCTTAGCGGGAGCAAGCTACGAGCAGTACTTC TRBJ2-7 . TRBV5-1 TRBD2
CASSQARWQGAAPYF TGCGCCAGCAGCCAAGCTCGGTGGCAGGGGGCTGCTCCGTACTTC TRBJ2-4 . TRBV4-3 TRBD1
CASSLRGYKAFF TGTGCCAGCAGTCTAAGGGGGTATAAAGCTTTCTTT TRBJ1-1 . TRBV6-2/TRBV6-3 .
CASSLDWYTQYF TGTGCCAGCAGCCTAGACTGGTATACGCAGTATTTT TRBJ2-3 . TRBV3-1/TRBV3-2 .
CASSPDQGWGYTF TGTGCCAGCAGCCCCGACCAGGGATGGGGCTACACCTTC TRBJ1-2 once TRBV6-5 .
CASTFPDEQYF TGTGCCAGCACCTTCCCGGACGAGCAGTACTTC TRBJ2-7 few TRBV9 .
CASRFSGGVFYEQFF TGCGCCAGCAGATTCAGCGGGGGGGTATTCTATGAGCAGTTCTTC TRBJ2-1 . TRBV10-2 TRBD2
CASRSPGANEQFF TGTGCCAGCAGGTCTCCAGGGGCGAATGAGCAGTTCTTC TRBJ2-1 few TRBV6-1 .
CASSWYQGNTEAFF TGTGCCAGCAGCTGGTACCAGGGGAACACTGAAGCTTTCTTT TRBJ1-1 . TRBV7-2 .
CSASSPLWGFNEQFF TGCAGTGCTAGTAGTCCCCTCTGGGGCTTCAATGAGCAGTTCTTC TRBJ2-1 . TRBV20-1 .
CASSKGQGVTDTQYF TGTGCCAGCAGTAAGGGACAGGGGGTAACAGATACGCAGTATTTT TRBJ2-3 . TRBV6-4 TRBD1
CASSRIAGGTVEQYF TGCGCCAGCAGCCGCATAGCGGGAGGGACCGTCGAGCAGTACTTC TRBJ2-7 . TRBV5-1 TRBD2
CSASSAGGYTDTQYF TGCAGTGCTAGTTCAGCGGGAGGGTACACAGATACGCAGTATTTT TRBJ2-3 . TRBV20-1 TRBD2
CASSLRNSPLHF TGTGCCAGCAGTTTGAGAAATTCACCCCTCCACTTT TRBJ1-6 . TRBV27 .
CASSPPPHSGANVLTF TGTGCCAGCAGCCCCCCTCCCCACTCTGGGGCCAACGTCCTGACTTTC TRBJ2-6 . TRBV7-3 .
CASSEGGVKRNTEAFF TGTGCCAGCAGTGAAGGGGGAGTTAAAAGGAACACTGAAGCTTTCTTT TRBJ1-1 medium-sized TRBV2 .
CASSYSSGIGEQYF TGTGCCAGCAGCTACTCTAGCGGGATAGGCGAGCAGTACTTC TRBJ2-7 . TRBV7-2 TRBD2
CASRLEGLNTGELFF TGTGCCAGCAGGCTTGAGGGACTAAACACCGGGGAGCTGTTTTTT TRBJ2-2 . TRBV2 TRBD2
CASTGGETQYF TGTGCCAGCACGGGGGGAGAGACCCAGTACTTC TRBJ2-5 . TRBV27 TRBD2
CASTLAEGTEAFF TGTGCCAGCACCCTGGCTGAGGGCACTGAAGCTTTCTTT TRBJ1-1 . TRBV12-3/TRBV12-4 .
CASSQDITGTGRRNQHF TGCGCCAGCAGCCAAGACATTACCGGGACAGGGCGGCGCAACCAGCATTTT TRBJ1-5 . TRBV4-3 TRBD1
CASSFTENTEAFF TGTGCCAGCAGTTTCACAGAGAACACTGAAGCTTTCTTT TRBJ1-1 once TRBV6-2/TRBV6-3 .
CASRSGPNTEAFF TGCGCCAGCAGATCGGGACCGAACACTGAAGCTTTCTTT TRBJ1-1 once TRBV5-1 .
CASSPTVNTEAFF TGTGCCAGCTCACCAACGGTGAACACTGAAGCTTTCTTT TRBJ1-1 few TRBV18 .
CASSENRVLETQYF TGCGCCAGCAGTGAGAACCGAGTTTTGGAGACCCAGTACTTC TRBJ2-5 once TRBV10-2 .
CAWSGGTGVNGYTF TGTGCCTGGAGTGGGGGGACAGGGGTAAACGGCTACACCTTC TRBJ1-2 . TRBV30 TRBD1
CASSLSPGIAGELFF TGCGCCAGCAGCCTTTCTCCAGGGATTGCCGGGGAGCTGTTTTTT TRBJ2-2 . TRBV5-1 .
CASSLFTLGQPQHF TGTGCCAGCAGCTTGTTCACTCTCGGGCAGCCCCAGCATTTT TRBJ1-5 . TRBV7-2 .
CASSYWPGGGYTF TGTGCCAGCAGTTACTGGCCGGGGGGAGGCTACACCTTC TRBJ1-2 . TRBV6-5 .
CASSYSSVLSNQPQHF TGTGCCAGCAGTTACTCGTCAGTCCTTAGCAATCAGCCCCAGCATTTT TRBJ1-5 . TRBV6-5 .
CASGATWGALDTQYF TGTGCCAGCGGCGCCACCTGGGGGGCGCTGGATACGCAGTATTTT TRBJ2-3 once TRBV9 .
CASSSGTGGDTGELFF TGTGCCAGCAGCTCGGGGACAGGGGGCGACACCGGGGAGCTGTTTTTT TRBJ2-2 . TRBV7-9 TRBD1
CASSPQTSGRTELFF TGTGCCAGCAGCCCCCAGACTAGCGGGAGGACGGAGCTGTTTTTT TRBJ2-2 . TRBV7-6 TRBD2
CASSLNEGGNSPLHF TGTGCCAGCAGCTTAAACGAGGGAGGGAATTCACCCCTCCACTTT TRBJ1-6 . TRBV7-9 .
CASSSPWGVSTDTQYF TGCGCCAGCAGCTCTCCATGGGGGGTAAGCACAGATACGCAGTATTTT TRBJ2-3 few TRBV5-1 .
CASSHPSGRGAKNIQYF TGCGCCAGCAGCCACCCTAGCGGGAGGGGGGCCAAAAACATTCAGTACTTC TRBJ2-4 . TRBV4-1 TRBD2
CASSPGAGQVTAYEQYF TGTGCCAGCAGTCCCGGTGCGGGACAGGTGACTGCTTACGAGCAGTACTTC TRBJ2-7 . TRBV28 TRBD1
CASSFQINTEAFF TGTGCCAGCAGTTTTCAAATTAACACTGAAGCTTTCTTT TRBJ1-1 . TRBV12-3/TRBV12-4 .
CASSARHGLYNEQFF TGTGCCAGCAGCGCGAGACACGGGCTATACAATGAGCAGTTCTTC TRBJ2-1 few TRBV7-9 .
CAWSVGTDSSYEQYF TGTGCCTGGAGTGTAGGGACCGACAGCTCCTACGAGCAGTACTTC TRBJ2-7 . TRBV30 .
CASSEGGGAGETQYF TGTGCCAGCAGTGAAGGTGGCGGGGCTGGAGAGACCCAGTACTTC TRBJ2-5 few TRBV2 .
CASSQVGRGYTDTQYF TGTGCCAGCAGCCAAGTCGGGAGGGGATACACAGATACGCAGTATTTT TRBJ2-3 . TRBV14 TRBD2
CSVEETQYF TGCAGCGTAGAAGAGACCCAGTACTTC TRBJ2-5 . TRBV29-1 .
CASSYQASVATGELFF TGTGCCAGCAGTTACCAGGCTAGTGTTGCCACCGGGGAGCTGTTTTTT TRBJ2-2 . TRBV6-5 .
CASSLGISSGNTIYF TGTGCCAGCAGCTTGGGTATCAGCTCTGGAAACACCATATATTTT TRBJ1-3 . TRBV5-8 .
CAISTPQGVRGEQFF TGTGCCATCTCAACGCCCCAAGGGGTGCGTGGTGAGCAGTTCTTC TRBJ2-1 . TRBV10-3 .
CASSGQGGRTGELFF TGCGCCAGCAGTGGTCAAGGAGGTCGGACCGGGGAGCTGTTTTTT TRBJ2-2 . TRBV10-2 .
CATSRGGRGRSNEQFF TGTGCCACCAGCAGGGGTGGCAGGGGGAGAAGCAATGAGCAGTTCTTC TRBJ2-1 few TRBV15 TRBD1
CASSLGQGRPYNSPLHF TGCGCCAGCAGCTTGGGACAGGGGCGACCTTATAATTCACCCCTCCACTTT TRBJ1-6 . TRBV5-1 TRBD1
CASSRHGTTQPQHF TGTGCCAGCAGCCGACACGGCACAACTCAGCCCCAGCATTTT TRBJ1-5 . TRBV28 .
CASSAHRGLSYGYTF TGTGCCAGCAGCGCCCACAGGGGGCTCAGCTATGGCTACACCTTC TRBJ1-2 . TRBV9 TRBD1
CASSRSNYGYTF TGTGCCAGCAGCCGAAGTAACTACGGCTACACCTTC TRBJ1-2 . TRBV2 .
CASSFMTGTVYNEQFF TGTGCCAGCAGCTTTATGACCGGGACAGTATACAATGAGCAGTTCTTC TRBJ2-1 once TRBV9 TRBD1
CASSDRTGSTEAFF TGTGCCAGCAGCGACCGAACAGGGTCCACTGAAGCTTTCTTT TRBJ1-1 . TRBV9 .
CASSVEGLGGGFTDTQYF TGTGCCAGCAGCGTAGAGGGACTAGGCGGGGGCTTCACAGATACGCAGTATTTT TRBJ2-3 medium-sized TRBV9 TRBD2
CASSQAQGQGASGYTF TGTGCCAGCAGCCAAGCCCAAGGACAGGGGGCGAGTGGCTACACCTTC TRBJ1-2 . TRBV4-2 TRBD1